The clone carrying this TCR beta chain was picked up a small number of times. Indicated time point: after dendritic cell vaccination, including at tumor progression/relapse. Profiling relied on immunoSEQ multiplex PCR, and the TCRdb table lists in-frame clones only, not all of them. The sample comprises some 110,000 clones, roughly 89% of which are singletons, and over 2.5% rests with the top ten. The sample comes from a study of glioma-infiltrating T cells after dendritic cell vaccination. Germline lookup yields CDR1 SGHDT and CDR2 YYEEEE. This CDR3 region has 14 residues. V was trimmed by 5 bases and J by 6 bases, leaving 17 bases between them.

The sample in question was blood, obtained after dendritic cell vaccination. This chain links TRBV5-6 with TRBJ1-2; no clear D. The clonotype comes from a human donor with glioblastoma. In DNA form, the CDR3 reads TGTGCCAGCAGTTGGGTGACGATGAGGGATGGCTACACCTTC. Protein: CASSWVTMRDGYTF.